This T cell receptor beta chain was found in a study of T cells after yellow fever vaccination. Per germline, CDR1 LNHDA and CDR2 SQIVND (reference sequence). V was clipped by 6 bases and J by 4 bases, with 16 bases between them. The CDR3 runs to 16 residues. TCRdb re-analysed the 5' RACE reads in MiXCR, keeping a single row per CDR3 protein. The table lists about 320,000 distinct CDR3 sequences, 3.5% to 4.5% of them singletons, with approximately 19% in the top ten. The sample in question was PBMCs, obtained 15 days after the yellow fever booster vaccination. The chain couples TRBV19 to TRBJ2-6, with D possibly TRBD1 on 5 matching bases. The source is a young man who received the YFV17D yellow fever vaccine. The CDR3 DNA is TGTGCCAGTAGCGCACAGGTTCTGGGAGGGGCCAACGTCCTGACTTTC. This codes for CASSAQVLGGANVLTF.